This T cell receptor (beta chain) derives from a study of cytomegalovirus exposure and HLA in healthy donors. At the level of the study: There were 70 million to 95 million unique TCRs (from HLA-typed donors) in an early data release.

A word on this clone: Its antigen is not known.

Study results and caveats: About 87% or about 30% of the time was how often most TCR beta V segments were productive, according to an earlier analysis.

The CDR3 sequence is 14 residues long. Trimming shortened V by 5 bases and J by 4 bases, and 12 bases separated the two germline ends. Germline loops: CDR1 SGHTA, CDR2 FQGNSA. PCR involved 60 Vbeta and 13 Jbeta primers. The repertoire was sequenced with immunoSEQ multiplex PCR; TCRdb's copy has only in-frame clones and lacks some. This sample has 150,000 to 200,000 clones, with 73% found just once. This chain uses TRBV7-2 with TRBJ2-1, with D possibly matching TRBD2 (5 bases). The TCR sequence derives from a woman aged 18-30 years in good health and CMV-seropositive. The sample comprised PBMCs. The CDR3 nucleotides read TGTGCCAGCAGCCCCCCTTCGGGGTACAATGAGCAGTTCTTC. Translated, it gives CASSPPSGYNEQFF.